This T cell receptor beta chain was sequenced during a study of early stage breast cancer tumors. Whole-study context: About 8 ER+/PR+/HER2- tumors were invasive ductal; a few were invasive lobular. Average read coverage per sample was around 10-fold.

This CDR3 is 15 amino acids long. J was trimmed by 4 bases and V by 5 bases; bases with no gene match: 9. CDR1 and CDR2 from the germline V gene are MNHEY and SVGAGI. Each sample had two DNA replicates, about 0.52 ug blood or 1.5 ug tissue. Using immunoSEQ multiplex PCR, the repertoire was profiled, and TCRdb retains in-frame clones only, with some absent. Of 25,000 to 30,000 clones detected, 80% appear once; the ten largest clones hold about 13%. Study findings and constraints: Bulk DNA sequencing of unsorted cells missed chain pairing and markers.

Regarding this clone: Its antigen is unidentified.

The TCR originated in a person in their sixties or seventies with breast cancer. The rearrangement links TRBV6-5 to TRBJ2-3, with 7 nucleotides matching TRBD1. Sequencing input: blood. DNA for the CDR3: TGTGCCAGCAGTAAACAGGGGAGAGGGGCAGATACGCAGTATTTT. As protein: CASSKQGRGADTQYF.